The rows below give T cell receptor beta chains drawn from one sample of a study of cytomegalovirus exposure and HLA in healthy donors. The data were produced by immunoSEQ multiplex PCR, yet TCRdb's version contains in-frame clones alone and is incomplete. The sample lists around 150,000 clones; roughly 80% were seen once. The sample was PBMCs. Every receptor here comes from a male donor in good health and CMV-seronegative. CDR3s include the opening cysteine and the closing phenylalanine or tryptophan. The D gene is left open where the match is weak. Size is omitted from some rows. Given values are once, few, many or a class for expanded clones.

j_call clone_size v_call d_call cdr3_nt cdr3_aa
TRBJ2-7 . TRBV11-2 TRBD2 TGTGCCAGCAGCCTCTGGACTAGCGGCACCTACGAGCAGTACTTC CASSLWTSGTYEQYF
TRBJ1-4 . TRBV5-1 . TGCGCCAGCTGCTCCTCGGGCGGGGGGGATAATGAAAAACTGTTTTTT CASCSSGGGDNEKLFF
TRBJ2-7 . TRBV5-5 . TGTGCCAGCACCGGTGAGGGAATCTCCTACGAGCAGTACTTC CASTGEGISYEQYF
TRBJ2-1 . TRBV15 TRBD2 TGTGCCACCAGCAGAAGGACTAGCGGGAGAGATGAGCAGTTCTTC CATSRRTSGRDEQFF
TRBJ1-2 . TRBV6-5 . TGTGCCAGCAGTTACTCGCAGGGGATGGGCTATGGCTACACCTTC CASSYSQGMGYGYTF
TRBJ2-7 . TRBV20-1 . TGCAGTGCCCTGTCCTCCTACGAGCAGTACTTC CSALSSYEQYF
TRBJ2-1 . TRBV7-9 . TGTGCCAGCAGCTCAGTCCGAAGCAGGAGGAATAACTCCTACAATGAGCAGTTCTTC CASSSVRSRRNNSYNEQFF
TRBJ2-7 . TRBV7-9 . TGTGCCAGCGTGAGTAGTTCGTACGAGCAGTACTTC CASVSSSYEQYF
TRBJ1-5 . TRBV5-6 . TGTGCCAGCAGCTTGTGGGCAGGAACGAGCAATCAGCCCCAGCATTTT CASSLWAGTSNQPQHF
TRBJ1-3 . TRBV28 . TGTGCCAGCAGTTTGGTGGCAGTCACTGGAAACACCATATATTTT CASSLVAVTGNTIYF
TRBJ1-1 . TRBV7-2 . TGTGCCAGCAGCGTCAGCGAACTGAGCACTGAAGCTTTCTTT CASSVSELSTEAFF
TRBJ2-3 few TRBV5-6 . TGTGCCAGCAGCTTAGGCCCAAGACAGAATACAGACACAGATACGCAGTATTTT CASSLGPRQNTDTDTQYF
TRBJ2-6 once TRBV7-9 TRBD1 TGTGCCAGCAGCCCAACAGGGGCTGGGGCCAACGTCCTGACTTTC CASSPTGAGANVLTF
TRBJ2-7 . TRBV28 TRBD2 TGTGCCAGCAGATCCGGGACTAGCGGACTCTACGAGCAGTACTTC CASRSGTSGLYEQYF
TRBJ1-2 . TRBV4-3 TRBD1 TGCGCCAGCAGCCCCGATCAGGGGGCTGGCTATGGCTACACCTTC CASSPDQGAGYGYTF
TRBJ2-5 . TRBV18 TRBD1 TGTGCCAGCTCACCAACTCTGGGACAGGGATACGAGACCCAGTACTTC CASSPTLGQGYETQYF
TRBJ2-1 . TRBV7-3 TRBD2 TGTGCCAGCAGCTACCGGGACGGGGGGAATGAGCAGTTCTTC CASSYRDGGNEQFF
TRBJ2-5 once TRBV6-5 TRBD1 TGTGCCAGCAGTGATGGGACAGGGCAAGAGACCCAGTACTTC CASSDGTGQETQYF
TRBJ2-7 . TRBV5-1 TRBD1 TGCGCCAGCAGCTTGGATTGGGCAGGGGGCTACGAGCAGTACTTC CASSLDWAGGYEQYF
TRBJ1-4 . TRBV2 TRBD1 TGTGCCAGCAGTGAATTTGACAGGGGAGAGGAAAAACTGTTTTTT CASSEFDRGEEKLFF
TRBJ1-1 once TRBV5-8 . TGTGCCAGCAGCTCCTACTTGTTGAACACTGAAGCTTTCTTT CASSSYLLNTEAFF
TRBJ2-7 once TRBV7-9 . TGTGCCAGCAGCTTAGCGGGCCACTACGAGCAGTACTTC CASSLAGHYEQYF
TRBJ1-1 once TRBV9 . TGTGCCAGCAGCCCCAGTGCTCCTGAAGCTTTCTTT CASSPSAPEAFF
TRBJ2-7 . TRBV30 TRBD1 TGTGCCTGGAGTGAGACAGGGGGAGGCGAGCAGTACTTC CAWSETGGGEQYF
TRBJ1-1 once TRBV11-2 . TGTGCCAGCAGCTTAGATCGTCCAGGAATTAACACTGAAGCTTTCTTT CASSLDRPGINTEAFF
TRBJ1-2 . TRBV28 . TGTGCCAGCAGGCCGACGGGTGGAACTAACTATGGCTACACCTTC CASRPTGGTNYGYTF
TRBJ2-2 . TRBV19 TRBD2 TGTGCCAGTATTCGGACTAGCGGAAACACCGGGGAGCTGTTTTTT CASIRTSGNTGELFF